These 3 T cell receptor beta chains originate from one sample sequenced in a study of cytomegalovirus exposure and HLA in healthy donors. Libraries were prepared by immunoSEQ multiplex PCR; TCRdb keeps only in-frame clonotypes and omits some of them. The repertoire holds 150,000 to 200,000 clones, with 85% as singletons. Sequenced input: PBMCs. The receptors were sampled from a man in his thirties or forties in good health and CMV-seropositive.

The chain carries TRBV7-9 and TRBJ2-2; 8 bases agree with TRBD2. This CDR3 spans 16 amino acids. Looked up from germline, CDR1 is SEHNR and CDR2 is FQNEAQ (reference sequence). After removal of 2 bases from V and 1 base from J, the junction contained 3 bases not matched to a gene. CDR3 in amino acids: CASSLSGGVNTGELFF. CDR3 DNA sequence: TGTGCCAGCAGCTTAAGCGGGGGCGTGAACACCGGGGAGCTGTTTTTT.

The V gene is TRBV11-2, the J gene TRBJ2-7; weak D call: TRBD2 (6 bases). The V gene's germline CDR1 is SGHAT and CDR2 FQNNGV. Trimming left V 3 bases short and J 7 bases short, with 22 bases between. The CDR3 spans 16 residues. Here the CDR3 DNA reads TGTGCCAGCAGCTTTCGGGGGAAGGGCGCGCCTACGGAGCAGTACTTC. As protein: CASSFRGKGAPTEQYF.

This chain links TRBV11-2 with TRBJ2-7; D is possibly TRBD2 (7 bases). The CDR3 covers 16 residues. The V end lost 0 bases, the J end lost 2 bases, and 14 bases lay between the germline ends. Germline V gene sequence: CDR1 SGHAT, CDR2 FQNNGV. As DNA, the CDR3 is TGTGCCAGCAGCTTAGATGGTGGGGGGGCGACCTACGAGCAGTACTTC. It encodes CASSLDGGGATYEQYF.